This TCR beta chain was retrieved from a study of breast tumors, draining lymph nodes, adjacent tissues. Study results and limitations: The lymph node origin of tumor T cells was framed as consistent with a hypothesis, not demonstrated.

Breast cancer patients provided tissue from their axillary draining lymph nodes. TCRdb used MiXCR to reprocess the multiplex PCR reads, holding one entry per CDR3 protein. The sample records roughly 130,000 distinct CDR3 sequences, about 20% being singletons. This clonotype appeared many times. The antigen remains unidentified. The junction does not match germline at one end; this may be a read error. Germline loops: CDR1 SSHAT, CDR2 FNYEAQ (reference sequence). The CDR3 covers 14 residues. This chain uses TRBV7-7 with TRBJ2-7, with D unclear. The TCR was taken from a female donor with breast cancer. Some clones in this sample may be carry-over from other donors' samples. Sequencing input: axillary lymph node tissue. The CDR3 loop reads CASSLVDFPGEQYF. CDR3 DNA sequence: TGTGCTAGCAGCTTAGTCGACTTCCCGGGCGAGCAGTACTTC.